The 16 T cell receptor beta chains presented below share a single source sample, sequenced in a study of blood T cells in healthy people across ages. PCR was performed a second time for roughly 7 to 12 cycles using a sample-barcoded 5' primer and a J-beta primer mix. TCRdb independently ran MiXCR on the 5' RACE reads; one entry per CDR3 protein. The table records 800,000 to 1,300,000 distinct CDR3 sequences, approximately 25% of them present only once. In addition, the sample was reused for a study of T cells of mothers and their children.

The sample was blood. The receptor source for this set is a girl aged 2 to 10 in good health.

The table lists this clonotype with a few counts. The genes are TRBV29-1 and TRBJ2-5; D is possibly TRBD1 (6 bases). Germline CDR1 is SQVTM and CDR2 is ANQGSEA. The V and J ends lost 3 bases and 5 bases respectively, with 13 bases between them. The CDR3 covers 13 residues. CDR3: CSVDSLQGETQYF. In DNA, the CDR3 is TGCAGCGTTGATAGTCTTCAGGGGGAGACCCAGTACTTC.

The rearrangement links TRBV7-2 to TRBJ2-7, with 8 bases that match TRBD1. Germline V CDR1 and CDR2: SGHTA, FQGNSA. The CDR3 sequence is 15 residues long. With V trimmed by 6 bases and J by 7 bases, 14 bases remained unmatched. The DNA for the CDR3 is TGTGCCAGCAGTTCTACAGGGGGGCCGGGAGATGAGCAGTACTTC. This sequence encodes CASSSTGGPGDEQYF.

The sample holds a few counts of this clonotype. This chain joins TRBV7-9 and TRBJ1-1; the D is unclear. Trimming pared 0 bases from V and 2 bases from J, leaving 10 bases between. The germline gives CDR1 SEHNR, CDR2 FQNEAQ (reference sequence). The CDR3 has 15 residues. The CDR3 DNA sequence: TGTGCCAGCAGCTTAGCAGTGGGGAGAAACACTGAAGCTTTCTTT. Its translation is CASSLAVGRNTEAFF.

The genes are TRBV11-2 and TRBJ2-1; D gene ambiguous. Trimming cost V 3 bases and J 0 bases, with 9 bases left between them. The CDR3 has 15 residues. The germline CDR1 and CDR2 sequences are SGHAT and FQNNGV. CDR3 DNA sequence: TGTGCCAGCAGCTTTGAGGTCGCCTCCTACAATGAGCAGTTCTTC. Translated: CASSFEVASYNEQFF.

This clonotype has only a few counts. At one boundary the junction diverges from the germline segment, which might be a read error. The J gene is TRBJ2-5, the V gene TRBV7-7; D may match TRBD1 or TRBD2 (5 bases each). Germline CDR1 and CDR2: SSHAT and FNYEAQ (reference sequence). The CDR3 covers 15 residues. Here the CDR3 DNA reads TGTGCTAGCAGCTTAGTAGAGGGGCCACAAGAGACCCAGTACTTC. Amino acids: CASSLVEGPQETQYF.

Ten or more counts support this clonotype. The chain employs TRBV6-6 and TRBJ2-5, with D maybe TRBD1 (6 bases). Looked up from germline, CDR1 is MNHNY and CDR2 is SVGAGI (reference sequence). The CDR3 runs 14 residues. Between the trimmed V and J ends, which lost 0 bases and 4 bases, there was a span of 9 bases. CDR3 nucleotides: TGTGCCAGCAGTTACTCGAGAGGGGGAGAGACCCAGTACTTC. It yields the protein CASSYSRGGETQYF.

The gene calls are TRBV2 and TRBJ1-3; the D is unclear. The CDR3 contains 14 residues. Germline CDR1 and CDR2: SNHLY and FYNNEI. Trimming cost V 2 bases and J 2 bases, with 7 bases left between them. The CDR3 bases are TGTGCCAGCAGTGAAACGGTTCCTGGAAACACCATATATTTT. It is translated as CASSETVPGNTIYF. The variable domain in full, with the rest retrieved from reference TRBV2 and TRBJ1-3, is EPEVTQTPSHQVTQMGQEVILRCVPISNHLYFYWYRQILGQKVEFLVSFYNNEISEKSEIFDDQFSVERPDGSNFTLKIRSTKLEDSAMYFCASSETVPGNTIYFGEGSWLTVV.

This clonotype was detected only a few times. This chain links TRBV2 with TRBJ2-2; TRBD2 matches at 8 bases. From germline, CDR1 is SNHLY and CDR2 FYNNEI. V trimming: 10 bases; J trimming: 0 bases; junction bases outside the gene matches: 7. The CDR3 extends over 15 amino acids. CDR3 sequence: CAIKAGDANTGELFF. The CDR3 nucleotides are TGTGCCATCAAAGCGGGAGACGCGAACACCGGGGAGCTGTTTTTT.

This clonotype was found a few times. In nucleotides, the CDR3 is TGTGCCAGCAGGTCCTCGGACAGGTTAAACTACGAGCAGTACTTC. The encoded protein is CASRSSDRLNYEQYF. The genes are TRBV28 and TRBJ2-7; 7 nucleotides align to TRBD1. Germline-derived CDR1 and CDR2 are MDHEN and SYDVKM. After removal of 6 bases from V and 3 bases from J, the junction contained 11 bases not matched to a gene. The CDR3 totals 15 residues.

The rearrangement joins TRBV20-1 to TRBJ1-2, with D hard to call. Per the germline V gene, CDR1 is DFQATT and CDR2 is SNEGSKA (reference sequence). The CDR3 consists of 14 residues. Trimming removed 0 bases at V and 2 bases at J, with 10 bases between. CDR3 region: CSARDEGVNYGYTF. The CDR3 coding sequence is TGCAGTGCTAGAGATGAGGGAGTCAACTATGGCTACACCTTC.

The chain employs TRBV20-1 and TRBJ2-1, with TRBD2 as a possible D gene (5 bases). The CDR3 spans 14 residues. Trimming stripped 6 bases from V and 5 bases from J, with 17 bases between. Germline-derived CDR1 and CDR2 are DFQATT and SNEGSKA (reference sequence). CDR3 region: CSAAPASRNNEQFF. As DNA, the CDR3 is TGCAGTGCGGCTCCGGCTAGCCGCAACAATGAGCAGTTCTTC.

This clonotype was seen more than once but under ten times. The chain recombines TRBV28 with TRBJ2-1; D is unclear. V was clipped by 5 bases and J by 10 bases, with 6 bases between them. The CDR3 totals 10 residues. In germline, CDR1 is MDHEN, CDR2 SYDVKM. CDR3 DNA sequence: TGTGCCAGCAGTCTTCGCGAGCAGTTCTTC. This codes for CASSLREQFF.

This clonotype was seen a few times. The chain carries TRBV2 and TRBJ2-7, with D possibly matching TRBD1 (6 bases). V was pared by 6 bases and J by 3 bases, with 12 bases between. Germline assignment: CDR1 SNHLY and CDR2 FYNNEI. The CDR3 covers 13 residues. Written as DNA, the CDR3 is TGTGCCAGCAGCGAGACAGGTTACTACGAGCAGTACTTC. Translating gives CASSETGYYEQYF. Full variable domain (remainder filled in from reference TRBV2 and TRBJ2-7): EPEVTQTPSHQVTQMGQEVILRCVPISNHLYFYWYRQILGQKVEFLVSFYNNEISEKSEIFDDQFSVERPDGSNFTLKIRSTKLEDSAMYFCASSETGYYEQYFGPGTRLTVT.

The CDR3 sequence is CASSLEGTDYEAFF. The CDR3 nucleotides are TGCGCCAGCAGCTTGGAAGGGACAGATTATGAAGCTTTCTTT. V usage is TRBV5-1 and J usage is TRBJ1-1, with TRBD1 matching over 7 bases. The V segment lost 0 bases and the J segment 7 bases; nucleotides outside the gene matches: 6. CDR3 size: 14 residues. Germline CDR1 SGHRS, CDR2 YFSETQ. The full variable domain, with the rest looked up from reference TRBV5-1 and TRBJ1-1, is KAGVTQTPRYLIKTRGQQVTLSCSPISGHRSVSWYQQTPGQGLQFLFEYFSETQRNKGNFPGRFSGRQFSNSRSEMNVSTLELGDSALYLCASSLEGTDYEAFFGQGTRLTVV.

J is TRBJ2-1 and V is TRBV11-2; no clear D. CDR3 length equals 17 residues. Germline CDR1 reads SGHAT; CDR2 reads FQNNGV. Between the trimmed V and J ends, which lost 0 bases and 0 bases, there was a span of 12 bases. CDR3 sequence (DNA): TGTGCCAGCAGCTTAGAACCCCCCCCCGGCTCCTACAATGAGCAGTTCTTC. Translation: CASSLEPPPGSYNEQFF.

The chain links TRBV27 to TRBJ1-2, with TRBD1 matching 7 bases. J gave up 8 bases and V 6 bases, and 21 bases lay outside the gene matches. Germline V gene sequence: CDR1 MNHEY, CDR2 SMNVEV (reference sequence). The CDR3 consists of 17 residues. CDR3 sequence reads: CASSLRRSMTGPGGYTF. As DNA, the CDR3 is TGTGCCAGCAGCCTCCGACGCAGCATGACAGGGCCGGGGGGCTACACCTTC.